This is a list of T cell receptor beta chains from one sample in a study of molecular identifiers for immune sequencing clone quantification. TCRdb reprocessed the PCR reads with MiXCR, giving one entry per CDR3 protein. The sample lists approximately 680,000 distinct CDR3 sequences; about 25% were seen once. The sequenced material came from naive CD8+ T cells from blood, with Jurkat cell RNA spiked in. These receptors came from a human donor in good health. Some libraries in this study had Jurkat cell RNA spiked in. The CDR3 runs from the conserved cysteine through the conserved F or W. D genes are given only for firm matches. Size is stated for part of the rows, as once, few or many counts, or as a class when the clone is expanded.

size	D	V	J	CDR3	DNA
NA	TRBD2	TRBV20-1	TRBJ2-1	CSARDLHPLAGPYNEQFF	TGCAGTGCTAGAGACCTCCATCCTCTAGCGGGGCCCTACAATGAGCAGTTCTTC
few	NA	TRBV20-1	TRBJ2-3	CSADSWSTDTQYF	TGCAGTGCAGACAGCTGGAGCACAGATACGCAGTATTTT
NA	TRBD1	TRBV4-1	TRBJ2-7	CASSQDRDRFYEQYF	TGCGCCAGCAGCCAAGATAGGGACAGGTTCTACGAGCAGTACTTC
NA	TRBD1	TRBV12-3/TRBV12-4	TRBJ2-7	CASSLGGQGSYERYF	TGTGCCAGCAGTTTAGGGGGACAGGGATCCTACGAGCGGTACTTC
few	NA	TRBV6-4	TRBJ2-6	CASSDSSRSGANVLTF	TGTGCCAGCAGTGACTCATCCAGATCTGGGGCCAACGTCCTGACTTTC
many	TRBD1	TRBV7-9	TRBJ2-5	CASSPVDRAETQYF	TGTGCCAGCAGCCCCGTGGACAGGGCAGAGACCCAGTACTTC
few	NA	TRBV30	TRBJ1-3	CAWSDRRGFSGNTIYF	TGTGCCTGGAGTGACCGGAGGGGCTTCTCTGGAAACACCATATATTTT
many	NA	TRBV19	TRBJ2-4	CASSIFKGQIKEAKNIQYF	TGTGCCAGTAGTATTTTTAAGGGACAAATCAAGGAAGCCAAAAACATTCAGTACTTC
once	TRBD1	TRBV7-9	TRBJ2-1	CASSTTGASYNEQFF	TGTGCCAGCAGCACTACAGGGGCGTCCTACAATGAGCAGTTCTTC
NA	TRBD1	TRBV20-1	TRBJ1-5	CSAGQGLGQPQHF	TGCAGTGCGGGACAGGGACTGGGTCAGCCCCAGCATTTT
many	TRBD1	TRBV28	TRBJ2-1	CASSLYRDRVYNEQFF	TGTGCCAGCAGTTTATATAGGGACAGGGTCTACAATGAGCAGTTCTTC
few	NA	TRBV6-1	TRBJ2-5	CASSEFGVPETQYF	TGTGCCAGCAGTGAATTTGGGGTTCCGGAGACCCAGTACTTC
many	TRBD1	TRBV12-3/TRBV12-4	TRBJ1-1	CASSRQGYTEAFF	TGTGCCAGCAGTCGACAGGGGTACACTGAAGCTTTCTTT
many	TRBD1	TRBV27	TRBJ2-7	CASSRTGGLGYEQYF	TGTGCCAGCAGTCGGACAGGGGGATTGGGGTACGAGCAGTACTTC
many	TRBD2	TRBV5-1	TRBJ2-7	CASSLAERGIAYEQYF	TGCGCCAGCAGCTTGGCCGAGCGGGGAATTGCCTACGAGCAGTACTTC
NA	NA	TRBV4-2	TRBJ2-7	CASSQDVLSGEQCF	TGTGCCAGCAGCCAAGACGTGCTTTCGGGGGAGCAGTGCTTC
NA	TRBD2	TRBV4-3	TRBJ2-2	CASSQGREVNTGELFF	TGCGCCAGCAGCCAAGGCCGGGAGGTGAACACCGGGGAGCTGTTTTTT
NA	NA	TRBV12-5	TRBJ2-1	CASGLWGVQLGEQFF	TGTGCTAGTGGTCTGTGGGGGGTGCAGTTGGGTGAGCAGTTCTTC
few	NA	TRBV5-6	TRBJ1-5	CASSLTHNSNQPQHF	TGTGCCAGCAGCTTGACACATAATAGCAATCAGCCCCAGCATTTT
few	TRBD1	TRBV5-1	TRBJ1-6	CASSLTGGEGSPLHF	TGCGCCAGCAGCTTGACAGGGGGCGAAGGGTCACCCCTCCACTTT
NA	NA	TRBV27	TRBJ2-1	CASSLWAVGGNEQFF	TGTGCCAGCAGTTTATGGGCGGTAGGGGGCAATGAGCAGTTCTTC
many	NA	TRBV18	TRBJ1-1	CASSPEKVQGNTEAFF	TGTGCCAGCTCACCGGAGAAGGTACAGGGGAACACTGAAGCTTTCTTT
many	TRBD2	TRBV2	TRBJ2-3	CASIGTSGRTDTQYF	TGTGCCAGCATAGGGACTAGCGGGAGGACAGATACGCAGTATTTT
many	TRBD2	TRBV12-3/TRBV12-4	TRBJ2-7	CASSSTGLAGDEQYF	TGTGCCAGCAGTTCAACGGGACTAGCGGGAGACGAGCAGTACTTC
NA	TRBD1	TRBV4-1	TRBJ1-6	CASSQDGVGQGGDSPLHF	TGCGCCAGCAGCCAAGATGGGGTCGGACAGGGGGGGGATTCACCCCTCCACTTT